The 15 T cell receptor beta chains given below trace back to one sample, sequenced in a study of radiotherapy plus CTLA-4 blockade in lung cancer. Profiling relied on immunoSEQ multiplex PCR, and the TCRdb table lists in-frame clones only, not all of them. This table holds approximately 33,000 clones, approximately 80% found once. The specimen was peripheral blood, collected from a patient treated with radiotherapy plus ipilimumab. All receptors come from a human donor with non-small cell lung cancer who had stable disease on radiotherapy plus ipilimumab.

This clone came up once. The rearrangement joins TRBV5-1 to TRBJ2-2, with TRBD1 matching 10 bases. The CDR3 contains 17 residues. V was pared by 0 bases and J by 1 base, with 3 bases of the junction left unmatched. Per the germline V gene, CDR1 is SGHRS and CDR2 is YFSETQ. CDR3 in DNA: TGCGCCAGCAGCTTGGGACAGGGGGCGGTGAACACCGGGGAGCTGTTTTTT. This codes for CASSLGQGAVNTGELFF.

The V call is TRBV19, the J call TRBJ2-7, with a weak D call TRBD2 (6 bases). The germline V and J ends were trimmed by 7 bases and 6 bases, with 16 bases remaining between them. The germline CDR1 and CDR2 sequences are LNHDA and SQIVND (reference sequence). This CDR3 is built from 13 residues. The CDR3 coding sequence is TGTGCCAGTACCCAGCGACTAGGCAGCGAGCAGTACGTC. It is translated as CASTQRLGSEQYV.

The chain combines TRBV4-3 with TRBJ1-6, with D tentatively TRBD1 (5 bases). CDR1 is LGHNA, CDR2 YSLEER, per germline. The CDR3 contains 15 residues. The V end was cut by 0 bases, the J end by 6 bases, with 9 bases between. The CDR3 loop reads CASSQERGLNSPLHF. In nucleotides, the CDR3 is TGCGCCAGCAGCCAAGAGCGGGGACTTAATTCACCCCTCCACTTT.

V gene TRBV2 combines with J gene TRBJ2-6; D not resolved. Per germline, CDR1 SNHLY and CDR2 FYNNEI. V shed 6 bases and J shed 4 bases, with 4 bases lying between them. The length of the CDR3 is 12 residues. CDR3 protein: CASRPGANVLTF. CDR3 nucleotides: TGTGCCAGCAGACCCGGGGCCAACGTCCTGACTTTC.

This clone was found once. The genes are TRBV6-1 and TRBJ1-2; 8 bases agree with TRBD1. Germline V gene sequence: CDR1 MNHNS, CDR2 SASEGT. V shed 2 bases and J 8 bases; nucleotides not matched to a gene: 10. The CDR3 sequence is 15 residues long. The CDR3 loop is CASSERSGGKRGYTF. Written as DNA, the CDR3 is TGTGCCAGCAGTGAACGGTCAGGGGGCAAGAGAGGCTACACCTTC.

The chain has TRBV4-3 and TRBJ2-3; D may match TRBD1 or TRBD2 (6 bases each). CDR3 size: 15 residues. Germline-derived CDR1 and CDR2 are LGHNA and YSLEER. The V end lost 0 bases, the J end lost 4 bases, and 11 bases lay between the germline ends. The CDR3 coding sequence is TGCGCCAGCAGCCAAGATTGGGGGGCCGCAGATACGCAGTATTTT. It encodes CASSQDWGAADTQYF.

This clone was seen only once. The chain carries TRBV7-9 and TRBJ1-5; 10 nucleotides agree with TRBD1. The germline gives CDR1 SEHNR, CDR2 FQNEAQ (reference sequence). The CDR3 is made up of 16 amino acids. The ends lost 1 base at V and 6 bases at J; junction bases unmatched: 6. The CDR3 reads CASSLEGQGYTQPQHF. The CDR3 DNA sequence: TGTGCCAGCAGCTTAGAGGGACAGGGGTATACTCAGCCCCAGCATTTT.

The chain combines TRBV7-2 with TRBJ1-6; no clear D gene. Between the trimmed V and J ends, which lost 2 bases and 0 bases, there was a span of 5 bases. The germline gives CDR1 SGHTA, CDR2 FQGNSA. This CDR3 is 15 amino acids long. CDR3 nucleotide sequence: TGTGCCAGCAGCTTACAGAGCTCCTATAATTCACCCCTCCACTTT. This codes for CASSLQSSYNSPLHF.

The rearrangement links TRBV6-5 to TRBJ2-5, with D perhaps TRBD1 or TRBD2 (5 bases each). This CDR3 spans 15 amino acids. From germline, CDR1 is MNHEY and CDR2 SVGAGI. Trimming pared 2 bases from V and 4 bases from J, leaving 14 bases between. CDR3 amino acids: CASSYEGGRAETQYF. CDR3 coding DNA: TGTGCCAGCAGTTACGAGGGTGGCAGGGCAGAGACCCAGTACTTC.

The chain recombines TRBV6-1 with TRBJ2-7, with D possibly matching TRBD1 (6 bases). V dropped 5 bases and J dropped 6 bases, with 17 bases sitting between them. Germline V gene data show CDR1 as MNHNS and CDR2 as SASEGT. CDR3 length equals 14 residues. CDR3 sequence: CASSPVFRGGEQYF. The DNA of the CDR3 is TGTGCCAGCAGTCCCGTTTTCAGGGGCGGCGAGCAGTACTTC.

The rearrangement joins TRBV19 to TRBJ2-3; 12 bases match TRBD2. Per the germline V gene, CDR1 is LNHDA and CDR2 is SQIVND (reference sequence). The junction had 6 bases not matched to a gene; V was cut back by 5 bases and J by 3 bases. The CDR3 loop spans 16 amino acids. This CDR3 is CASSLAGTSGTDTQYF. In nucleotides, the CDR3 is TGTGCCAGTAGTCTTGCCGGGACTAGCGGGACAGATACGCAGTATTTT.

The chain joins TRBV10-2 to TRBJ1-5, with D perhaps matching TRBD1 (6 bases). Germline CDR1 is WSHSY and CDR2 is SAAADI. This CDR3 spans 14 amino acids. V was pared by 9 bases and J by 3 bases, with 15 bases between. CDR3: CARTRGAHNQPQHF. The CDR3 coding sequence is TGCGCCAGGACCCGGGGGGCGCACAATCAGCCCCAGCATTTT.

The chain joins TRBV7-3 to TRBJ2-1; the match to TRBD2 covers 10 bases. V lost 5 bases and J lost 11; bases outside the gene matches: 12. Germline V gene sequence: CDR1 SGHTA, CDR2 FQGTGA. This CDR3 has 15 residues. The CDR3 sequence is CASSPKGLAAKKQFF. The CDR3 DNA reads TGTGCCAGCAGCCCAAAAGGACTAGCGGCAAAGAAGCAGTTCTTC.

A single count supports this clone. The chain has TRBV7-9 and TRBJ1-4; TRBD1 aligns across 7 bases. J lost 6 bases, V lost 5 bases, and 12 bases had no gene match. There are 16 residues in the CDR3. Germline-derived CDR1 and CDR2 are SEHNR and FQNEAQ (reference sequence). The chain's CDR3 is CASSPNLQGRDEKLFF. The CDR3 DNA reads TGTGCCAGCAGCCCTAACCTACAGGGGAGGGATGAAAAACTGTTTTTT. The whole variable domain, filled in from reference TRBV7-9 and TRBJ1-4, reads DTGVSQNPRHKITKRGQNVTFRCDPISEHNRLYWYRQTLGQGPEFLTYFQNEAQLEKSRLLSDRFSAERPKGSFSTLEIQRTEQGDSAMYLCASSPNLQGRDEKLFFGSGTQLSVL.

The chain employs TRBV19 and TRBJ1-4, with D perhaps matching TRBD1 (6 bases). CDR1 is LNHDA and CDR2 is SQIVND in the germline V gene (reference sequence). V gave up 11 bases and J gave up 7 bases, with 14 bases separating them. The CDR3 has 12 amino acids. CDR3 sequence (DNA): TGTGCCGCCGGACAGTACTTTGAAAAACTGTTTTTT. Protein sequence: CAAGQYFEKLFF.